Below, 3 T cell receptor beta chains from the same sample are listed, as sequenced in a study of OX40 agonist ivuxolimab in advanced cancers. The assay was immunoSEQ multiplex PCR, and TCRdb's table has in-frame clones only and misses some. This table holds roughly 79,000 clones, around 92% found once. Sequencing was performed on CD4+ or CD8+ T cells sorted from blood, taken in a trial of the OX40 agonist ivuxolimab. These receptors all stem from an adult with an advanced solid tumor such as melanoma, head and neck, liver or kidney cancer.

The chain links TRBV5-1 to TRBJ2-7; D is ambiguous. The V and J ends lost 0 bases and 3 bases respectively, with 16 bases between them. Germline CDR1 reads SGHRS; CDR2 reads YFSETQ. The CDR3 runs to 16 residues. The CDR3 DNA reads TGCGCCAGCAGCTTGGCCTCAGAAAACACTTACTACGAGCAGTACTTC. Its translation is CASSLASENTYYEQYF.

The chain joins TRBV7-6 to TRBJ2-3, with 10 bases identical to TRBD2. This CDR3 is 16 amino acids long. Germline V gene sequence: CDR1 SGHVS, CDR2 FNYEAQ. The ends lost 5 bases at V and 1 base at J; junction bases unmatched: 6. CDR3 region: CASSPNLAGGTDTQYF. The CDR3 coding sequence is TGTGCCAGCAGCCCGAACCTAGCGGGGGGCACAGATACGCAGTATTTT.

The gene calls are TRBV6-5 and TRBJ2-1; D possibly corresponds to TRBD1 (5 bases). V dropped 6 bases and J dropped 6 bases, with 15 bases sitting between them. This CDR3 has 14 residues. Germline lookup yields CDR1 MNHEY and CDR2 SVGAGI. CDR3 bases: TGTGCCAGCAGGAAAGAGATCGACAGCAATGAGCAGTTCTTC. Its translation is CASRKEIDSNEQFF.